These 12 T cell receptor beta chains came from one sample sequenced in a study of beta chain features in type 1 diabetes. Every isolated RNA sample was fully reverse transcribed, so sequencing captured expressed TCRB transcripts. Method: immunoSEQ multiplex PCR; TCRdb's copy keeps in-frame clones and lacks some. In the table there are hundreds of thousands of clones, 15% to 19% of which are singletons. The specimen sequenced was naive CD4+ T cells from blood. These receptors originate from a man aged 18 to 29 in good health.

The gene calls are TRBV11-1 and TRBJ2-4; no definite D call. Germline values: CDR1 SGHAT, CDR2 FQDESV (reference sequence). The CDR3 length is 15 residues. Trimming removed 5 bases from V and 0 bases from J, with 11 bases in between. DNA for the CDR3: TGTGCCAGCAGCGTGAATCTTCTAGCCAAAAACATTCAGTACTTC. Translating it yields CASSVNLLAKNIQYF. The full variable domain, with the rest looked up from reference TRBV11-1 and TRBJ2-4, is EAEVAQSPRYKITEKSQAVAFWCDPISGHATLYWYRQILGQGPELLVQFQDESVVDDSQLPKDRFSAERLKGVDSTLKIQPAELGDSAMYLCASSVNLLAKNIQYFGAGTRLSVL.

The chain carries TRBV5-4 and TRBJ2-7; 8 bases fit TRBD1. This CDR3 is built from 15 residues. J gave up 6 bases and V 4 bases, and 12 bases lay outside the gene matches. Germline V lookup: CDR1 SGHNT, CDR2 YYREEE (reference sequence). This CDR3 is CASSPRQGKVSEQYF. Here the CDR3 DNA reads TGTGCCAGCAGCCCACGACAGGGGAAGGTGAGCGAGCAGTACTTC.

This clone was picked up a small number of times. The chain combines TRBV7-9 with TRBJ1-5, with D perhaps TRBD1 (6 bases). The V end was cut by 7 bases, the J end by 2 bases, with 9 bases between. CDR1 is SEHNR and CDR2 is FQNEAQ in the germline V gene (reference sequence). This CDR3 contains 13 residues. The CDR3 sequence is CASTGEGNQPQHF. The DNA of the CDR3 is TGTGCCAGCACAGGGGAGGGCAATCAGCCCCAGCATTTT.

This clone was counted a few times. This chain connects TRBV2 to TRBJ2-3, with 10 bases fitting TRBD2. The CDR3 sequence is 15 residues long. Trimming took 3 bases from V and 1 from J; bases not matched to a gene: 1. The germline V gene has CDR1 SNHLY and CDR2 FYNNEI. DNA for the CDR3: TGTGCCAGCAGTGACCTAGCGGGAGGCACAGATACGCAGTATTTT. It encodes CASSDLAGGTDTQYF.

This clone has more than one count but fewer than ten. The CDR3 region is CASSYRTGVYGYTF. For the CDR3, the DNA is TGTGCCAGCAGTTATAGAACAGGGGTTTATGGCTACACCTTC. The V and J genes are TRBV27 and TRBJ1-2, with 7 nucleotides matching TRBD1. V was clipped by 4 bases and J by 5 bases; unmatched bases: 7. The V gene's germline CDR1 is MNHEY and CDR2 SMNVEV (reference sequence). The CDR3 totals 14 residues.

A few counts support this clone. The chain combines TRBV28 with TRBJ1-2; D gene unclear. V was cut by 6 bases and J by 0 bases, with 11 bases left in between. The CDR3 runs to 14 residues. Per the germline V gene, CDR1 is MDHEN and CDR2 is SYDVKM. The DNA of the CDR3 is TGTGCCAGCAGCCGGACGCCGACTAACTATGGCTACACCTTC. Encoded protein: CASSRTPTNYGYTF.

This clone appeared a few times. V is TRBV2 and J is TRBJ2-7; D gene ambiguous. Germline V gene lookup returns CDR1 SNHLY and CDR2 FYNNEI. The V and J ends lost 2 bases and 9 bases respectively, with 14 bases between them. CDR3 length: 13 amino acids. The DNA for the CDR3 is TGTGCCAGCAGTGAATCGACAAAAGGACGGCAGTACTTC. It encodes CASSESTKGRQYF. Variable domain in full (rest from reference TRBV2 and TRBJ2-7): EPEVTQTPSHQVTQMGQEVILRCVPISNHLYFYWYRQILGQKVEFLVSFYNNEISEKSEIFDDQFSVERPDGSNFTLKIRSTKLEDSAMYFCASSESTKGRQYFGPGTRLTVT.

The CDR3 loop reads CASSQVVPGGVRGTEAFF. Written as DNA, the CDR3 is TGTGCCAGCAGCCAAGTGGTGCCAGGGGGCGTAAGGGGCACTGAAGCTTTCTTT. V gene TRBV14 combines with J gene TRBJ1-1; 8 nucleotides align to TRBD1. Germline loops: CDR1 SGHDN, CDR2 FVKESK. J lost 4 bases, V lost 1 base, and 14 bases had no gene match. CDR3 length: 18 residues.

This chain uses TRBV5-1 with TRBJ2-7; D might be TRBD2 (6 bases). CDR1 and CDR2 from the germline V gene are SGHRS and YFSETQ. This CDR3 has 12 residues. Trimming removed 0 bases at V and 7 bases at J, with 8 bases between. CDR3 residues: CASSLAREEQYF. In nucleotides, the CDR3 is TGCGCCAGCAGCTTGGCTCGGGAGGAGCAGTACTTC.

The V gene is TRBV28, the J gene TRBJ1-2, with 7 bases identical to TRBD1. The CDR3 extends over 14 amino acids. J gave up 7 bases and V 3 bases, and 8 bases lay outside the gene matches. Germline lookup yields CDR1 MDHEN and CDR2 SYDVKM. The CDR3, as DNA: TGTGCCAGCAGTTTTCTACAGGGGTATCTTGGCTACACCTTC. This codes for CASSFLQGYLGYTF.

This clone was seen only a few times. V is TRBV7-2 and J is TRBJ2-7; no definite D call. The germline V gene encodes CDR1 SGHTA and CDR2 FQGNSA. The CDR3 runs to 12 residues. Trimming removed 0 bases from V and 3 bases from J, with 3 bases in between. The CDR3: CASSLAHYEQYF. The DNA of the CDR3 is TGTGCCAGCAGCTTAGCCCACTACGAGCAGTACTTC.

The chain joins TRBV7-9 to TRBJ2-1; a weak D match, TRBD1 (6 bases). This CDR3 comprises 17 residues. Trimming took 3 bases from V and 6 from J, leaving 21 bases between them. Germline V lookup: CDR1 SEHNR, CDR2 FQNEAQ (reference sequence). The CDR3 nucleotides are TGTGCCAGCAGCTTCCTCAGGGGTATTATCGAGGTCAATGAGCAGTTCTTC. Its translation is CASSFLRGIIEVNEQFF.